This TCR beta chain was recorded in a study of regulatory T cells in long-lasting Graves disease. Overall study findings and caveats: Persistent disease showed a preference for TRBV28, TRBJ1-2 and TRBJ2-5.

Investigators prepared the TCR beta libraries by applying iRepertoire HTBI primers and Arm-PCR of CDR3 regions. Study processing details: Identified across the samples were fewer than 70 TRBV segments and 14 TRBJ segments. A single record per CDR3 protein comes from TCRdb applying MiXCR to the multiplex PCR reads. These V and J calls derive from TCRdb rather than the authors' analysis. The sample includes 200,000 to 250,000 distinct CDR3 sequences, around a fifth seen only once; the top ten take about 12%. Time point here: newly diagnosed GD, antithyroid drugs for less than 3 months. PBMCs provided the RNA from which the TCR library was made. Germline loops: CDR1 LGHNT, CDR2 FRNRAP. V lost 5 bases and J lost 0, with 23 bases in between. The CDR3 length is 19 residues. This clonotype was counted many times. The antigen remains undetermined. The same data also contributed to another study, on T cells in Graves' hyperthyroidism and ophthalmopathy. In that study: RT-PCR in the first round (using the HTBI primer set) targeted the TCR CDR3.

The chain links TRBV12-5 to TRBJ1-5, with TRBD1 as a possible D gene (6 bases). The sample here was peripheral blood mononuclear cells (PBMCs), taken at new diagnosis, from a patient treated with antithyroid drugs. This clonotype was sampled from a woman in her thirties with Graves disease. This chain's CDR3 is CASGPDADRFPYSNQPQHF. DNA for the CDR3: TGTGCTAGTGGTCCTGACGCAGACAGGTTCCCTTATAGCAATCAGCCCCAGCATTTT.